The present entry profiles one T cell receptor beta chain with its context. Its target is unknown. This entry is derived from a study of T cell responses to AZD1222 COVID-19 vaccine. Background on the study: Samples with a second dose at about 4 or about 12 weeks were pooled together. Study-level findings and limits: White British people made up most donors, females outnumbered males, and clonal diversity was possibly underestimated. Increased Spike-specific TCR breadth and depth were observed after two AZD1222 doses.

V was clipped by 4 bases and J by 5 bases, with 12 bases between them. The length of the CDR3 is 13 residues. Germline loops: CDR1 SGHRS, CDR2 YFSETQ. Profiled with immunoSEQ multiplex PCR; TCRdb holds only in-frame clones, not every one. The table records about 160,000 clones, approximately 91% of them present only once. Sequencing was performed on peripheral blood, taken on day 0 of AZD1222 vaccination. The gene calls are TRBV5-1 and TRBJ1-1; D not resolved. The clonotype comes from an adult in good health. CDR3 in DNA: TGCGCCAGCAGCCCCTCGGGTCCGACTGAAGCTTTCTTT. This gives the protein CASSPSGPTEAFF. The entire variable domain, with the rest obtained from reference TRBV5-1 and TRBJ1-1, is as follows: KAGVTQTPRYLIKTRGQQVTLSCSPISGHRSVSWYQQTPGQGLQFLFEYFSETQRNKGNFPGRFSGRQFSNSRSEMNVSTLELGDSALYLCASSPSGPTEAFFGQGTRLTVV.